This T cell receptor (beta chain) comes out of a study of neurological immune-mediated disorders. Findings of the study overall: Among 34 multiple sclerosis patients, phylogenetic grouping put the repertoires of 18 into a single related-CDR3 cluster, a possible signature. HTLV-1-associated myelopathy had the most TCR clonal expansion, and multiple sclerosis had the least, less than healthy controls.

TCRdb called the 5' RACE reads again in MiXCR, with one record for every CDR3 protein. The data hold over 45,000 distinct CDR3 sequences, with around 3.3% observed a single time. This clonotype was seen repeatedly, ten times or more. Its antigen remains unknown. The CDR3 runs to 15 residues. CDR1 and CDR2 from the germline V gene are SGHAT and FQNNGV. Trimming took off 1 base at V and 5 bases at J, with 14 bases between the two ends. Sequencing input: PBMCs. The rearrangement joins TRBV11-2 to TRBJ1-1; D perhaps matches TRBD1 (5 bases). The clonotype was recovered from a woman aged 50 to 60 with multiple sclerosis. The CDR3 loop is CASSLGPGGVTEAFF. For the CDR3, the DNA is TGTGCCAGCAGCTTAGGGCCGGGGGGGGTTACTGAAGCTTTCTTT.